This T cell receptor (beta chain) was sequenced during a study of T cell responses to AZD1222 COVID-19 vaccine. Points from the study as a whole: No day 14 peak samples; only post-peak repertoires were characterized. Donors were mostly white British, more females; clonal diversity possibly underestimated. Seropositive status at baseline applied to only a handful of AZD1222 recipients.

Assay used: immunoSEQ multiplex PCR; TCRdb lists only in-frame clones, some missing. The sample has some 47,000 clones, 80% to 90% seen once. The V gene's germline CDR1 is LGHDT and CDR2 YNNKEL (reference sequence). CDR3 length: 14 residues. V lost 4 bases and J lost 4, with 13 bases in between. As regards this clone: The antigen remains unidentified.

The sequencing here drew on peripheral blood, taken 28 days after the second AZD1222 dose. The V call is TRBV3-1 (or the pseudogene TRBV3-2), the J call TRBJ1-2, with D uncertain. The receptor was derived from an adult who received the AZD1222 COVID-19 vaccine. CDR3 amino acids: CASSLGGPGYGYTF. Written as DNA, the CDR3 is TGTGCCAGCAGCCTCGGAGGGCCGGGCTATGGCTACACCTTC.